The sample holds a few counts of the clone carrying this T cell receptor beta chain. The sample originates from a study of chronic HIV infection and antiretroviral therapy. TCRdb redid the calling of the 5' RACE reads with MiXCR, one entry per CDR3 protein. The sample carries about 48,000 distinct CDR3 sequences, 15% to 20% recorded once. The receptor comes from an adult who had HIV and had not received antiretroviral therapy, or was an uninfected healthy control (not recorded which). The source material was peripheral blood.

For the CDR3, the DNA is TGCAGTGCTAGAGATTACGCCACTTTGGGTCCCGGGGAGCTGTTTTTT. Amino acids: CSARDYATLGPGELFF. The genes are TRBV20-1 and TRBJ2-2; no clear D. V lost 0 bases to trimming and J lost 6 bases, with 17 bases between them. Germline V gives CDR1 DFQATT, CDR2 SNEGSKA (reference sequence). This CDR3 spans 16 amino acids.